The clone carrying this T cell receptor (beta chain) has just a few counts. Its matching antigen is unknown. This sample is drawn from a study of CD8 T cells in ankylosing spondylitis. Study observations and caveats: The authors reported significant enrichment of disease-linked clones in matched ankylosing spondylitis synovial fluid. Ankylosing spondylitis blood seemed to carry a telltale TCR beta motif made of several highly homologous variants.

TCRdb fed the 5' RACE reads into MiXCR, producing one record per CDR3 protein. The sample consists of about 400,000 distinct CDR3 sequences, around 20% of them appearing once. Germline V gene data show CDR1 as SGHRS and CDR2 as YFSETQ. V lost 2 bases and J lost 0, with 6 bases in between. CDR3 size: 14 residues. This TCR came from a male donor with ankylosing spondylitis. This chain connects TRBV5-1 to TRBJ1-5; D remains ambiguous. Sequencing was performed on blood, either unsorted or a sorted T cell fraction (not recorded which). Written as DNA, the CDR3 is TGCGCCAGCAGCTTTGGGTATAGCAATCAGCCCCAGCATTTT. This codes for CASSFGYSNQPQHF.